This T cell receptor beta chain was identified during a study of cytomegalovirus exposure and HLA in healthy donors. PCR used 60 Vbeta primers and 13 Jbeta primers. Profiling relied on immunoSEQ multiplex PCR, and the TCRdb table lists in-frame clones only, not all of them. The sample contains about 170,000 clones, around three quarters of which appear only once. Germline V gene lookup returns CDR1 LGHNA and CDR2 YSLEER. This CDR3 spans 15 amino acids. The germline V and J ends were trimmed by 0 bases and 5 bases, with 13 bases remaining between them. This chain joins TRBV4-3 and TRBJ1-1; D is possibly TRBD1 (5 bases). Sequenced: PBMCs. This sequence originates from a woman in her twenties or thirties in good health and CMV-seropositive. This CDR3 reads CASSQDLRGGTEAFF. The CDR3, as DNA: TGCGCCAGCAGCCAAGATCTAAGGGGAGGGACTGAAGCTTTCTTT.